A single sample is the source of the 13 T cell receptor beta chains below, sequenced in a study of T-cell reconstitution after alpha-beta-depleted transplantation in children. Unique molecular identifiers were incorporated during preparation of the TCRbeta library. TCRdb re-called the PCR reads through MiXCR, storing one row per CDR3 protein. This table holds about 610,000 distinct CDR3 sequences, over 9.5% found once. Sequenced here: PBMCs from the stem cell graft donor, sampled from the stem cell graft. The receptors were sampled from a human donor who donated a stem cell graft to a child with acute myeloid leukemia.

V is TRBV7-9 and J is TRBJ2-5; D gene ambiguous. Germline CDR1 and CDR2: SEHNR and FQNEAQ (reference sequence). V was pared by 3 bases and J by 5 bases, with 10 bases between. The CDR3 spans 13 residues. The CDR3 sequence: CASSFALGETQYF. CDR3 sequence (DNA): TGTGCCAGCAGCTTTGCACTTGGGGAGACCCAGTACTTC.

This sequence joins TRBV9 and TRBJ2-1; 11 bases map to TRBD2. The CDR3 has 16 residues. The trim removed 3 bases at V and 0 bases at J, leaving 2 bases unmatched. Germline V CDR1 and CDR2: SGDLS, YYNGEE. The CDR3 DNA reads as TGTGCCAGCAGCGGACTAGCGGGATTCTCCTACAATGAGCAGTTCTTC. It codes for CASSGLAGFSYNEQFF.

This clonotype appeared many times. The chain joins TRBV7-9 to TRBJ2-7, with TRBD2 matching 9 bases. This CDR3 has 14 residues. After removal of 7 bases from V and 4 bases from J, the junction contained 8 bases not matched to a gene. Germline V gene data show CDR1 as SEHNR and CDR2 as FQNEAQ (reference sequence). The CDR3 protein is CASTVAGADYEQYF. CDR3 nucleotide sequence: TGTGCCAGCACCGTAGCGGGAGCGGATTACGAGCAGTACTTC. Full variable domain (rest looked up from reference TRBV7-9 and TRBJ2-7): DTGVSQNPRHKITKRGQNVTFRCDPISEHNRLYWYRQTLGQGPEFLTYFQNEAQLEKSRLLSDRFSAERPKGSFSTLEIQRTEQGDSAMYLCASTVAGADYEQYFGPGTRLTVT.

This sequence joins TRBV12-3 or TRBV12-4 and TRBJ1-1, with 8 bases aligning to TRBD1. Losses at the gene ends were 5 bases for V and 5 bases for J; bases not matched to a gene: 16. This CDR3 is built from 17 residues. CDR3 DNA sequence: TGTGCCAGCAGTGGGGACAGGTTCGGGGGAAGGGTGACTGAAGCTTTCTTT. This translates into CASSGDRFGGRVTEAFF.

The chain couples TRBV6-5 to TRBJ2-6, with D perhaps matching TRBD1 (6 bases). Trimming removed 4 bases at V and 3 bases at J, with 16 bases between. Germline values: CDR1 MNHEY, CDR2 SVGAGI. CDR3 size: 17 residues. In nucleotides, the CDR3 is TGTGCCAGCAGTTTTGGGCAGGGGAAAGTTGGGGCCAACGTCCTGACTTTC. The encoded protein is CASSFGQGKVGANVLTF.

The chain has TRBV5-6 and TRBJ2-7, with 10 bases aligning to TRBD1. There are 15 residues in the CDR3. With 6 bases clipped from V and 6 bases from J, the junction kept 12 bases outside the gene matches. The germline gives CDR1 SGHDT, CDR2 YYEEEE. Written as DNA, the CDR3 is TGTGCCAGCAAGGCGACCGGGACAGGGGTTTCCGAGCAGTACTTC. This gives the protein CASKATGTGVSEQYF.

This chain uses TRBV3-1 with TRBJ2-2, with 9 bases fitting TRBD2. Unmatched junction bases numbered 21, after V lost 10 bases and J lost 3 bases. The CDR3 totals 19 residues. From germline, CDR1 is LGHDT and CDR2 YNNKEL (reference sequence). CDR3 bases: TGTGCCATCTGCTTAAAGAGGGGAGGCGGGAGGGCCTACACCGGGGAGCTGTTTTTT. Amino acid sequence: CAICLKRGGGRAYTGELFF. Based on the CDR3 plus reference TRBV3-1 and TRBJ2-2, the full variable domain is DTAVSQTPKYLVTQMGNDKSIKCEQNLGHDTMYWYKQDSKKFLKIMFSYNNKELIINETVPNRFSPKSPDKAHLNLHINSLELGDSAVYFCAICLKRGGGRAYTGELFFGEGSRLTVL.

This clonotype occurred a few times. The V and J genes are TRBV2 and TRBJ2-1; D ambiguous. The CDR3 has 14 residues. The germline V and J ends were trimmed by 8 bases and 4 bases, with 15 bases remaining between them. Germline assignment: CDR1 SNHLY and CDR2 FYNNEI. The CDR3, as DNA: TGTGCCAGCTTGGATCAAGCCAAATACAATGAGCAGTTCTTC. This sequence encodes CASLDQAKYNEQFF.

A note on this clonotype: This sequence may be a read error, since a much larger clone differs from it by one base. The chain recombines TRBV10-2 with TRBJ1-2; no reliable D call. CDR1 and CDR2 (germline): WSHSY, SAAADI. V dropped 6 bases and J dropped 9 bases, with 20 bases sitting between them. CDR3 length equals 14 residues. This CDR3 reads CASRGIDMSNRYTF. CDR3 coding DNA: TGCGCCAGCAGGGGGATAGACATGTCCAATCGCTACACCTTC.

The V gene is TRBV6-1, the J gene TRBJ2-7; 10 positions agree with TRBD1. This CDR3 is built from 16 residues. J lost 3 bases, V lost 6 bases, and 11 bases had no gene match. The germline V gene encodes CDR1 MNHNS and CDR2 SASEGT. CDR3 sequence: CASRPHPGTGDYEQYF. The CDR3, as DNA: TGTGCCAGCAGACCACATCCCGGGACAGGGGACTACGAGCAGTACTTC.

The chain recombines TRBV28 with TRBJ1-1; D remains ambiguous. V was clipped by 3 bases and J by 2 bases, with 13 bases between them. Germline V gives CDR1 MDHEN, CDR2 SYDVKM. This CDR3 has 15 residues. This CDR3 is CASSFGRSANTEAFF. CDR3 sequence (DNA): TGTGCCAGCAGTTTCGGCAGGTCGGCAAACACTGAAGCTTTCTTT.

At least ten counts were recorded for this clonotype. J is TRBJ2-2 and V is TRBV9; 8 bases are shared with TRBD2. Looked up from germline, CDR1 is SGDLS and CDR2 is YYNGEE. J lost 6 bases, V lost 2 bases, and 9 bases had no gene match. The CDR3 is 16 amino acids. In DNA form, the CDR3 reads TGTGCCAGCAGCGTCGAGAGTAGCGGGATTCCCGGGGAGCTGTTTTTT. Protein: CASSVESSGIPGELFF.

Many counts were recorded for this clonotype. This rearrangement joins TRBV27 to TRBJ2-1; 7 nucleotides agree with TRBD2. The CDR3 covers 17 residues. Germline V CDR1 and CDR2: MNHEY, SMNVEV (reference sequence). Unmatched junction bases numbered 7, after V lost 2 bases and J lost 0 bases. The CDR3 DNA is TGTGCCAGCAGTTTACGTGGCGGGGGACCCTCCTACAATGAGCAGTTCTTC. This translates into CASSLRGGGPSYNEQFF.